These T cell receptor beta chains were read from a single sample in a study of cytomegalovirus exposure and HLA in healthy donors. Clones were read by immunoSEQ multiplex PCR, and TCRdb kept only the in-frame ones, dropping some. Of under 250,000 clones in the sample, around 87% were seen once. Specimen: PBMCs. The receptors shown here come from a woman aged 18-29 years in good health and CMV-seropositive. Each CDR3 is given with its conserved first and last residue. D genes are given only for firm matches. Size is omitted from some rows. Given values are once, few, many or a class for expanded clones.

j_gene | abundance | d_gene | v_gene | CDR3nt | CDR3aa
TRBJ1-2 | NA | NA | TRBV5-1 | TGCGCCAGCAGCTTGTCTCTACAGACTAACTATGGCTACACCTTC | CASSLSLQTNYGYTF
TRBJ2-6 | NA | NA | TRBV7-2 | TGTGCCAGCAGCTTAGGTCGGGGAAGCTCTGGGGCCAACGTCCTGACTTTC | CASSLGRGSSGANVLTF
TRBJ1-1 | NA | TRBD1 | TRBV6-5 | TGTGCCAGCAGCGGGACAGGGTTGAACACTGAAGCTTTCTTT | CASSGTGLNTEAFF
TRBJ1-2 | NA | NA | TRBV28 | TGTGCCAGCAGTTGGCGTTCTTTAGGGGCGGGCTACACCTTC | CASSWRSLGAGYTF
TRBJ2-2 | few | TRBD2 | TRBV19 | TGTGCCACCTTACTAGCGGGAGGTACCGGGGAGCTGTTTTTT | CATLLAGGTGELFF
TRBJ1-2 | few | NA | TRBV10-3 | TGTGCCATCAAACCAGGGACAAACTATGGCTACACCTTC | CAIKPGTNYGYTF
TRBJ1-4 | NA | TRBD1 | TRBV28 | TGTGCCAGCAGTTTCGACAGGGGTGCAACTAATGAAAAACTGTTTTTT | CASSFDRGATNEKLFF
TRBJ2-1 | NA | NA | TRBV2 | TGTGCCAGCAGTGACAGGGGAGGGTTAGGGTCCTACAATGAGCAGTTCTTC | CASSDRGGLGSYNEQFF
TRBJ2-5 | NA | TRBD1 | TRBV28 | TGTGCCAGCAGCAATCCCTGGGACAGGGTCTCTAGGGAGACCCAGTACTTC | CASSNPWDRVSRETQYF
TRBJ1-2 | NA | TRBD1 | TRBV7-8 | TGTGCCAGCAAATATTTAACAGGGGGCGGCTACACCTTC | CASKYLTGGGYTF
TRBJ1-4 | NA | NA | TRBV29-1 | TGCAGCGTTGAAGAGGGGGGTGAAAAACTGTTTTTT | CSVEEGGEKLFF
TRBJ1-1 | once | NA | TRBV7-9 | TGTGCCAGCAGCTTGCCTGGGACATTTTCCACTGAAGCTTTCTTT | CASSLPGTFSTEAFF
TRBJ1-2 | few | TRBD1 | TRBV11-2 | TGTGCCAGCGCATCCCCGCGGGACAGGTTATATGGCTACACCTTC | CASASPRDRLYGYTF
TRBJ2-7 | NA | NA | TRBV7-9 | TGTGCCAGCAGCCCCACCTCAGGGACTTCCTACGAGCAGTACTTC | CASSPTSGTSYEQYF
TRBJ2-7 | once | TRBD2 | TRBV13 | TGTGCCAGCAGCTTATTCGGGGGGTCACTCTACGAGCAGTACTTC | CASSLFGGSLYEQYF
TRBJ2-1 | NA | NA | TRBV11-2 | TGTGCCAGCAGCTCTAGGGGGTACAATGAGCAGTTCTTC | CASSSRGYNEQFF
TRBJ2-3 | NA | TRBD2 | TRBV4-1 | TGCGCCAGCAGCCAGCCCTCAGCGGGAGCTACAGATACGCAGTATTTT | CASSQPSAGATDTQYF
TRBJ1-1 | NA | NA | TRBV28 | TGTGCCAGTAGCCGAGCGGGGGGCAATATCGACACTGAAGCTTTCTTT | CASSRAGGNIDTEAFF
TRBJ1-2 | once | TRBD1 | TRBV10-3 | TGTGCCATCAGTGAGGACAGGACAGGGAGGTATGGCTACACCTTC | CAISEDRTGRYGYTF
TRBJ2-3 | NA | NA | TRBV6-5 | TGTGCCAGCAGTTACTCCGGGACTAGCACAGATACGCAGTATTTT | CASSYSGTSTDTQYF
TRBJ2-7 | NA | NA | TRBV4-1 | TGCGCCAGCAGCCAAGAGGGCGCCCAGGCTTTTTCCTACGAGCAGTACTTC | CASSQEGAQAFSYEQYF
TRBJ2-5 | NA | NA | TRBV18 | TGTGCCAGCTCACCACCGTCGTACCAAGAGACCCAGTACTTC | CASSPPSYQETQYF
TRBJ1-3 | NA | TRBD1 | TRBV2 | TGTGCCAGCCGGGGACAGGGACCCACTGGAAACACCATATATTTT | CASRGQGPTGNTIYF
TRBJ2-2 | NA | NA | TRBV27 | TGTGCCAGCAGTCTCGCTATCACCGGGGAGCTGTTTTTT | CASSLAITGELFF
TRBJ1-5 | few | NA | TRBV7-9 | TGTGCCAGCACCACAGGGTACGGTCAGCCCCAGCATTTT | CASTTGYGQPQHF
TRBJ2-3 | NA | NA | TRBV15 | TGTGCCACCAGCAGAGATCAGGGGACAGATACGCAGTATTTT | CATSRDQGTDTQYF
TRBJ1-1 | NA | TRBD1 | TRBV7-7 | TGTGCTAGCAGCTTAGTCATGAAACAGGGGAATGTGAACACTGAAGCTTTCTTT | CASSLVMKQGNVNTEAFF
TRBJ1-5 | NA | TRBD1 | TRBV18 | TGTGCCAGCTCACCAGGGACAGGGATCAATCAGCCCCAGCATTTT | CASSPGTGINQPQHF
TRBJ2-2 | NA | TRBD2 | TRBV9 | TGTGCCAGCAGCGTTAGTTTGACTAGCGGACTCACCGGGGAGCTGTTTTTT | CASSVSLTSGLTGELFF
TRBJ2-5 | NA | NA | TRBV2 | TGTGCCAGCAGTGAAGGGCAGGGCCAAGAGACCCAGTACTTC | CASSEGQGQETQYF
TRBJ2-1 | once | NA | TRBV5-1 | TGCGCCAGCAGCTTGATGGACAGCAACAATGAGCAGTTCTTC | CASSLMDSNNEQFF
TRBJ1-1 | once | TRBD1 | TRBV5-1 | TGCGCCAGCAGCTTGCAGGACAGGGCCATGAACACTGAAGCTTTCTTT | CASSLQDRAMNTEAFF
TRBJ1-2 | NA | NA | TRBV4-1 | TGCGCCAGCAGCCAAGATTCTCAGGTGGCTAACTATGGCTACACCTTC | CASSQDSQVANYGYTF
TRBJ2-2 | NA | TRBD1 | TRBV14 | TGTGCCAGCAGCCAATATACAGGGGTCCGCACCGGGGAGCTGTTTTTT | CASSQYTGVRTGELFF
TRBJ1-4 | NA | NA | TRBV28 | TGTGCCAGCAGTCCTACCGGCGGAGGGAAAGGGGAAAAACTGTTTTTT | CASSPTGGGKGEKLFF
TRBJ2-7 | NA | TRBD2 | TRBV27 | TGTGCCAGCAGTTTAGTCGCCAAGGCGGGAGGGCCGCGGGAGCAGTACTTC | CASSLVAKAGGPREQYF
TRBJ1-1 | NA | NA | TRBV5-1 | TGCGCCAGCAGCTTCGGAGGGATGAACACTGAAGCTTTCTTT | CASSFGGMNTEAFF
TRBJ2-3 | NA | TRBD2 | TRBV5-1 | TGCGCCAGCAGCCCGGGGACTAGCGGGATCACAGATACGCAGTATTTT | CASSPGTSGITDTQYF
TRBJ2-1 | NA | TRBD2 | TRBV30 | TGTGCCTGGAGTGGAGTGGGGGCGCGGACTAGCGGGGACAATGAGCAGTTCTTC | CAWSGVGARTSGDNEQFF
TRBJ1-5 | once | NA | TRBV2 | TGTGCCAGCAGTGATGGGGGCCCCAATCAGCCCCAGCATTTT | CASSDGGPNQPQHF
TRBJ2-1 | NA | TRBD1 | TRBV7-8 | TGTGCCAGCAGCCCACGGGACAGTCCTTTATACAATGAGCAGTTCTTC | CASSPRDSPLYNEQFF
TRBJ1-1 | NA | TRBD1 | TRBV6-5 | TGTGCCAGCAGTTACCCTGGAGGGGGCATCACTGAAGCTTTCTTT | CASSYPGGGITEAFF
TRBJ1-5 | once | TRBD1 | TRBV28 | TGTGCCAGCAGTCCCCGGGGACAGGCTCGGAATCAGCCCCAGCATTTT | CASSPRGQARNQPQHF
TRBJ1-1 | once | NA | TRBV18 | TGTGCCAGCTCACCACCGACCCCATGGAGACAGATGTATTGGATGGAGACTGAAGCTTTCTTT | CASSPPTPWRQMYWMETEAFF
TRBJ1-2 | NA | NA | TRBV7-2 | TGTGCCAGCAGCCTTTGGACAGAGAATGGCTACACCTTC | CASSLWTENGYTF
TRBJ2-5 | NA | NA | TRBV7-7 | TGTGCCAGCAGCCAATTCCAAGAGACCCAGTACTTC | CASSQFQETQYF
TRBJ1-5 | NA | NA | TRBV6-1 | TGTGCCAGCAGTGAAGCGGGAGGGGAAGGGCAGCCCCAGCATTTT | CASSEAGGEGQPQHF
TRBJ1-2 | NA | TRBD1 | TRBV15 | TGTGCCACCAGCCCCTTACTCGGGACAGGGGGGGGTTCGTATGGCTACACCTTC | CATSPLLGTGGGSYGYTF
TRBJ2-2 | NA | NA | TRBV5-4 | TGTGCCAGCAGCCAGCAGGGTTGGCGGACCGGGGAGCTGTTTTTT | CASSQQGWRTGELFF
TRBJ1-1 | NA | NA | TRBV19 | TGTGCCAGTAGTACCATTGCAGGGAACACTGAAGCTTTCTTT | CASSTIAGNTEAFF
TRBJ1-5 | NA | NA | TRBV6-4 | TGTGCCAGCAGTGTCTCCCGGGATCAGCCCCAGCATTTT | CASSVSRDQPQHF
TRBJ1-1 | NA | TRBD1 | TRBV9 | TGTGCCAGCAGCGTAGAGGTAGGGACAGCCACGACTGAAGCTTTCTTT | CASSVEVGTATTEAFF
TRBJ2-1 | NA | TRBD2 | TRBV6-5 | TGTGCCAGCAGTAGCGCTAGCGGACCCTACAATGAGCAGTTCTTC | CASSSASGPYNEQFF